This is a list of T cell receptor beta chains from one sample in a study of blood T cells in healthy people across ages. One entry per CDR3 protein results from TCRdb running MiXCR on the 5' RACE reads. The sample has 1.5 million to 2 million distinct CDR3 sequences, roughly 27% seen once. Specimen: blood. Receptor source: a woman in her twenties or thirties in good health. Each CDR3 is given with its conserved first and last residue. The D gene is left open where the match is weak. A row's size may be missing; if present it is once, few, many or a size class.

size	D	V	J	DNA	CDR3
-	TRBD2	TRBV20-1	TRBJ2-3	TGCAGTGCTAGAGAAGGGACTAGCGGGGGAGCCGATACGCAGTATTTT	CSAREGTSGGADTQYF
many	-	TRBV4-3	TRBJ2-4	TGCGCCAGCAGCCAAGATCGTGTGGGACTAGCCAAAAACATTCAGTACTTC	CASSQDRVGLAKNIQYF
-	TRBD2	TRBV6-2/TRBV6-3	TRBJ2-7	TGTGCCAGCAGTCGGGGGGCGCGGGGGGACTCCTACGAGCAGTACTTC	CASSRGARGDSYEQYF
many	-	TRBV6-5	TRBJ1-2	TGTGCCAGCACCGGGACACCCTTGGGGGGCTACACCTTC	CASTGTPLGGYTF
-	TRBD1	TRBV29-1	TRBJ1-2	TGCAGCGGAGGACAGGGGAGGAAAGGCTACACCTTC	CSGGQGRKGYTF
-	-	TRBV6-5	TRBJ1-2	TGTGCCAGCAGTTACTTTGTGCCCAGGGCTTACAACTATGGCTACACCTTC	CASSYFVPRAYNYGYTF
-	-	TRBV19	TRBJ2-7	TGTGCCAGTAGTGTCGGCGGGAAATACGAGCAGTACTTC	CASSVGGKYEQYF
few	-	TRBV28	TRBJ2-3	TGTGCCAGCAGTTTAATGGGTAGGGGGGATACGCAGTATTTT	CASSLMGRGDTQYF
few	TRBD1	TRBV28	TRBJ1-3	TGTGCCAGCAGTTCCGACAGGGGGGAAAACACCATATATTTT	CASSSDRGENTIYF
-	-	TRBV28	TRBJ2-1	TGTGCCGCTTGGAAGGCGGGGCGTGAGCAGTTCTTC	CAAWKAGREQFF
few	TRBD2	TRBV19	TRBJ2-1	TGTGCCAGTAGGCTAGCGGGACCCTACAATGAGCAGTTCTTC	CASRLAGPYNEQFF
many	-	TRBV7-9	TRBJ2-5	TGTGCCAGCAGCTTCCCTGCCCAGTACTTC	CASSFPAQYF
-	TRBD2	TRBV15	TRBJ2-3	TGTGCCACCAGCAGAGATTCCCCGACTAGCGGGAAAGGATATACGCAGTATTTT	CATSRDSPTSGKGYTQYF
-	-	TRBV7-2	TRBJ2-3	TGTGCCAGCAGCTTAAAGCGGGTGCCAGATACGCAGTATTTT	CASSLKRVPDTQYF
many	-	TRBV3-1	TRBJ2-3	TGTGCCAGCAGCCGACGACAGGGAGGAAAAGGCACAGATACGCAGTATTTT	CASSRRQGGKGTDTQYF
few	TRBD2	TRBV7-2	TRBJ2-1	TGTGCCAGCAATTTGGGGAGGGTTGAGAGTGAGCAGTTCTTC	CASNLGRVESEQFF
-	-	TRBV5-1	TRBJ2-7	TGCGCCAGCAGCTCCCCTGGGGAGTACTTC	CASSSPGEYF
-	-	TRBV5-1	TRBJ2-2	TGCGCCAGCAGCCCTGCAAATTCGGGGACCGGGGAGCTGTTTTTT	CASSPANSGTGELFF
-	TRBD2	TRBV24-1	TRBJ2-1	TGTGCCACCAGTGATTCAAGCGGGAGCGATGAGCAGTTATTC	CATSDSSGSDEQLF
-	TRBD2	TRBV9	TRBJ2-1	TGTGCCAGCAGCGTAGACGGTAGCGGGAATGGTGAGCAGTTCTTC	CASSVDGSGNGEQFF
few	TRBD1	TRBV29-1	TRBJ1-2	TGCGGCGTTCTACAGGGGAGAGGCTACACCTTC	CGVLQGRGYTF
-	-	TRBV30	TRBJ1-2	TGTGCCTGGAGAACTCCACAGGGCTGCACCTTC	CAWRTPQGCTF
many	TRBD1	TRBV7-2	TRBJ1-5	TGTGCCAGCAGCTGGAAGGGACAGGATAATCAGCCCCAGCATTTT	CASSWKGQDNQPQHF
few	-	TRBV2	TRBJ2-1	TGTGCCAGCAGTGAAGTCAAGGACAAGTCCTACAATGAGCAGTTCTTC	CASSEVKDKSYNEQFF
-	-	TRBV15	TRBJ1-1	TGTGCCACCAGCAGAGATCGAAACGGACAGACAGGAGCTTTCTTT	CATSRDRNGQTGAFF
-	-	TRBV27	TRBJ1-6	TGTGCCAGCAGTTCGCAGGGAGGCGATAATTCACCCCTCCACTTT	CASSSQGGDNSPLHF
many	-	TRBV28	TRBJ2-4	TGTGCCAGCAGTTTATTGAGTAGGGCAGACGAAAAAAACATTCAGTACTTC	CASSLLSRADEKNIQYF
-	TRBD2	TRBV28	TRBJ2-6	TGTGCCGGCAGTTTAAGCGGGGCAGGGGCCAACGTCCTGACTTTC	CAGSLSGAGANVLTF
-	-	TRBV12-3/TRBV12-4	TRBJ2-7	TGTGCCAGCAGTTTACAGCTAGAGAAGACCTACGAGCAGTACTTC	CASSLQLEKTYEQYF
once	-	TRBV2	TRBJ1-1	TGTGCCAGCAGTAAAGAGGGGGGCAGAGGGAACACTGAAGCTTTCTTT	CASSKEGGRGNTEAFF
few	-	TRBV3-1	TRBJ1-2	TGTGCCAGCAGCCCCTATACCTCGTTAGGCAACTATGGCTACACCTTC	CASSPYTSLGNYGYTF
-	-	TRBV2	TRBJ1-5	TGTGCCAGCAGAGTTTACAGGGATAGCAATCAGCCCCAGCATTTT	CASRVYRDSNQPQHF
few	-	TRBV7-9	TRBJ1-5	TGTGCCAGCAGCTTAGAGGCCGGGACTAGCAATCAGCCCCAGCATTTT	CASSLEAGTSNQPQHF
many	-	TRBV7-9	TRBJ1-2	TGTGCCAGCAGCTTCGACGGCTATGGCTACACCTTC	CASSFDGYGYTF
many	-	TRBV5-1	TRBJ1-1	TGCGCCAGCAGGTTATCACCGAACACTGAAGCTTTCTTT	CASRLSPNTEAFF
many	-	TRBV5-1	TRBJ2-7	TGCGCCAGCACTATTGACGGTACGGGAGTGTTTCCTAGTAGCTACGAGCAGTACTTC	CASTIDGTGVFPSSYEQYF
-	-	TRBV3-1	TRBJ2-4	TGTGCCAGCAGCCGAGGTTGGGGGCGGAACATTCAGTACTTC	CASSRGWGRNIQYF
-	TRBD2	TRBV5-1	TRBJ2-1	TGCGCCAGCACTAAGGGGGGGACTAGCGGGAAAGGTGAGCAGTTCTTC	CASTKGGTSGKGEQFF
few	-	TRBV4-3	TRBJ2-1	TGCGCCAGCAGCCAAGTTTGGGTTTCCTACAATGAGCAGTTCTTC	CASSQVWVSYNEQFF
few	-	TRBV5-5	TRBJ2-3	TGTGCCAGCAGCTTGGCCATGAATATGGATTTT	CASSLAMNMDF
-	-	TRBV29-1	TRBJ1-2	TGCAGCGTATTCCCGGGGGGCACGAGGCTGTATTGCTACACCTTC	CSVFPGGTRLYCYTF
-	-	TRBV29-1	TRBJ1-3	TGCAGCGTTGACGTGGGGGGATCCTCTGGAAACACCATATATTTT	CSVDVGGSSGNTIYF
-	TRBD2	TRBV7-2	TRBJ2-5	TGTGCCAGCAGTACTAGCGGGGGGGCGGAGACCCAGTACTTC	CASSTSGGAETQYF
many	TRBD2	TRBV29-1	TRBJ2-7	TGCAGCGTTGAGTATAGCGGGACATCCTACGAGCAGTACTTC	CSVEYSGTSYEQYF
few	TRBD1	TRBV28	TRBJ1-1	TGTGCCAGCGTTGTACAGGGGAGGGGTACTGAAGCTTTCTTT	CASVVQGRGTEAFF
many	TRBD2	TRBV7-6	TRBJ2-7	TGTGCCAGCAGCTTAGGCCCCTCGGGGGGGTACGAGCAGTACTTC	CASSLGPSGGYEQYF
-	-	TRBV5-1	TRBJ1-6	TGCGCCAGCAGCTTGGGACAGTCCAGTGTTTCCTCGAATTCACCCCTCCACTTT	CASSLGQSSVSSNSPLHF
many	TRBD2	TRBV20-1	TRBJ2-1	TGCAGTGGGGAGCGGGGGGAATATAGTGAGCAGTTCTTC	CSGERGEYSEQFF
-	TRBD1	TRBV10-3	TRBJ1-1	TGTGCCATCAGTGGGCAACAGGGGAGGAACACTGAAGCTTTCTTT	CAISGQQGRNTEAFF
-	-	TRBV28	TRBJ2-1	TGTGCCAGTACGGACCCCGGAGATGAGCAGTTCTTC	CASTDPGDEQFF
-	TRBD2	TRBV9	TRBJ2-1	TGTGCCGGCAGCGCGTTGGCTAGCGGGGGGGCAGGGGAGCAGTTCTTC	CAGSALASGGAGEQFF
-	-	TRBV12-3/TRBV12-4	TRBJ1-1	TGTGCCAGCAGTTTGAGCGAGCTTATGAACACTGAAGCTTTCTTT	CASSLSELMNTEAFF
few	TRBD1	TRBV29-1	TRBJ1-2	TGCAGCGTTGGAGGGACAGCCCTCGGCTACACCTTC	CSVGGTALGYTF